The clone carrying this T cell receptor (beta chain) was counted a few times. V was clipped by 0 bases and J by 3 bases, with 10 bases between them. This CDR3 region has 15 residues. Per germline, CDR1 PRHDT and CDR2 FYEKMQ (reference sequence). Authors' methods: Quantification of nucleated cells was approximated via reference gene primer amplification. Assay used: immunoSEQ multiplex PCR; TCRdb lists only in-frame clones, some missing. That table furnishes V, J and clone size, whereas the DNA furnished D and trimming. The sample yields about 200,000 clones, approximately 84% seen once. This sample was included in a study of blood T cell repertoires in COVID-19. Study background: Acute-phase and convalescent COVID-19 samples originated in the United States, Italy and Spain. In each case, the material was cDNA or gDNA derived from T cells, B-cell-depleted T cells, or PBMCs.

The specimen was peripheral blood. The chain couples TRBV13 to TRBJ2-3; D unresolved. This TCR was sampled from a man in his fifties with acute or convalescent COVID-19. DNA for the CDR3: TGTGCCAGCAGCTTAGGGTCTTTTAATACAGATACGCAGTATTTT. The encoded protein is CASSLGSFNTDTQYF.